Listed below are T cell receptor beta chains from one sample, sequenced in a study of blood T cell repertoires in COVID-19. Sequencing was performed with immunoSEQ multiplex PCR; in TCRdb, only in-frame clones are kept and a portion is missing. This sample carries over 150,000 clones, roughly four fifths of them seen once, and the ten largest clones take roughly an eighth. The sample taken for sequencing was peripheral blood. These receptor sequences come from a woman in her sixties with COVID-19, enrolled during active disease. Both conserved end residues are part of each CDR3. A D gene is named only where the DNA matches it firmly. Rows give clone size only sometimes, using once, few, many, or a class for an expanded clone.

NA,TRBV18,NA,TRBJ1-2,TGTGCCAGCTCACCAGGCAGAATGAACTATGGCTACACCTTC,CASSPGRMNYGYTF
TRBD1,TRBV3-1/TRBV3-2,NA,TRBJ2-3,TGTGCCAGCAGCCACTGGACAGGGGCCACAGATACGCAGTATTTT,CASSHWTGATDTQYF
NA,TRBV10-2,NA,TRBJ1-5,TGCGCCAGCAGTACCCAGGGTGAGGAGCCCCAGCATTTT,CASSTQGEEPQHF
NA,TRBV6-1,NA,TRBJ1-6,TGTGCCAGCAGTGAAGTCCTCAATTCACCCCTCCACTTT,CASSEVLNSPLHF
TRBD2,TRBV7-2,NA,TRBJ2-1,TGTGCCAGCAGCGCGATGGGTGGCGGGAGGACCTACAATGAGCAGTTCTTC,CASSAMGGGRTYNEQFF
NA,TRBV19,NA,TRBJ1-2,TGTGCCAGTAGTAACCGACAAGGCAGTAACTATGGCTACACCTTC,CASSNRQGSNYGYTF
TRBD1,TRBV7-2,NA,TRBJ2-3,TGTGCCAGCAGCTATAGACAGGGGCGGAAAGATACGCAGTATTTT,CASSYRQGRKDTQYF
NA,TRBV7-9,NA,TRBJ1-1,TGTGCCAGCAGCGGGCTCATGAACACTGAAGCTTTCTTT,CASSGLMNTEAFF
NA,TRBV19,NA,TRBJ1-5,TGTGCCAGTAGATGGGGGGGCAGTCAGCCCCAGCATTTT,CASRWGGSQPQHF
TRBD1,TRBV4-1,NA,TRBJ2-1,TGCGCCAGCACCGACAGGGGAGATGAGCAGTTCTTC,CASTDRGDEQFF
TRBD1,TRBV10-1,NA,TRBJ2-3,TGCGCCAGCAGTGAAACACTATTGACAGGGACAGATACGCAGTATTTT,CASSETLLTGTDTQYF
NA,TRBV3-1/TRBV3-2,NA,TRBJ1-1,TGTGCCAGCAGCCAAAACAGGGACACTGAAGCTTTCTTT,CASSQNRDTEAFF
TRBD2,TRBV7-2,NA,TRBJ2-5,TGTGCCAGCAGCTGGCGCAGCGGGGGGCCCCAAGAGACCCAGTACTTC,CASSWRSGGPQETQYF
TRBD2,TRBV18,NA,TRBJ2-7,TGTGCCAGCTCACTACTAGCGGGAGAAAACGAGCAGTACTTC,CASSLLAGENEQYF
NA,TRBV7-9,NA,TRBJ2-5,TGTGCCAGCAGCTACGGGACAACTTTCCAAGAGACCCAGTACTTC,CASSYGTTFQETQYF
NA,TRBV30,NA,TRBJ1-5,TGTGCCTGGAGCCCGGGAGGGAATCAGCCCCAGCATTTT,CAWSPGGNQPQHF
TRBD2,TRBV9,NA,TRBJ2-3,TGTGCCAGCAGCGTTGATTACGGGAGGGCCGATACGCAGTATTTT,CASSVDYGRADTQYF
NA,TRBV30,NA,TRBJ1-5,TGTGCCTGGAGCGGGGGAGGGGGAGGTTGGAGCAATCAGCCCCAGCATTTT,CAWSGGGGGWSNQPQHF
TRBD1,TRBV6-2/TRBV6-3,NA,TRBJ1-6,TGTGCCAGCAGTAACCATGGACAGGGAAGCTCACCCCTCCACTTT,CASSNHGQGSSPLHF
TRBD1,TRBV7-3,NA,TRBJ2-5,TGTGCCAGCAGCTCCCGGCAGGGGGCTACAGAGACCCAGTACTTC,CASSSRQGATETQYF
NA,TRBV19,many,TRBJ1-1,TGTGCCAGTAATTCGGGGGGGGGTTCCACTGAAGCTTTCTTT,CASNSGGGSTEAFF
TRBD2,TRBV3-1/TRBV3-2,few,TRBJ2-1,TGTGCCAGCGGTGCGGGGGGCAAGAGGAATGAGCAGTTCTTC,CASGAGGKRNEQFF
TRBD1,TRBV9,NA,TRBJ1-2,TGTGCCAGCAATGGACAGGGCGACTATGGCTACACCTTC,CASNGQGDYGYTF
NA,TRBV20-1,once,TRBJ1-1,TGCAGTGCTTCTAGGGGCTCTGAAGCTTTCTTT,CSASRGSEAFF
TRBD2,TRBV6-5,NA,TRBJ2-3,TGTGCCAGCAATCTAGCGGGTCGGGGCACAGATACGCAGTATTTT,CASNLAGRGTDTQYF
TRBD2,TRBV30,few,TRBJ2-2,TGTGCCTGGAGTATAAGCGGGGGGTCCGGCGGGGAGCTGTTTTTT,CAWSISGGSGGELFF
TRBD2,TRBV20-1,once,TRBJ2-2,TGCAGTGCTAGTACTAGCGGGAGGTCGAACACCGGGGAGCTGTTTTTT,CSASTSGRSNTGELFF
TRBD1,TRBV5-8,NA,TRBJ1-3,TGTGCCAGCAGCTTAAACAGGGGACCCTCTGGAAACACCATATATTTT,CASSLNRGPSGNTIYF
TRBD2,TRBV27,NA,TRBJ2-7,TGTGCCAGCAGCCGTTCTAGCGGGAGGGGGACCTACGAGCAGTACTTC,CASSRSSGRGTYEQYF
NA,TRBV7-9,once,TRBJ1-5,TGTGCCAGCAGCTCATGGGGGGGGAGAAATCAGCCCCAGCATTTT,CASSSWGGRNQPQHF
NA,TRBV5-1,NA,TRBJ2-5,TGCGCCAGCAGCTTGGCCGTCTTAGCGGAGACCCAAGAGACCCAGTACTTC,CASSLAVLAETQETQYF
NA,TRBV9,NA,TRBJ1-1,TGTGCCAGCAGCATCAGGGTGGGAACTGAAGCTTTCTTT,CASSIRVGTEAFF
TRBD1,TRBV5-1,NA,TRBJ2-5,TGCGCCAGCATCCCGACAGGGGGAAAGACCCAGTACTTC,CASIPTGGKTQYF
TRBD1,TRBV7-8,many,TRBJ1-1,TGTGCCAGCAGCTTATTGGGACAGGGGGGCACTGAAGCTTTCTTT,CASSLLGQGGTEAFF
TRBD1,TRBV19,NA,TRBJ1-5,TGTGCCAGTAGTACCCTTACCAGGGGGAGCAATCAGCCCCAGCATTTT,CASSTLTRGSNQPQHF
TRBD1,TRBV12-3/TRBV12-4,NA,TRBJ1-1,TGTGCCAGCGGTCGTGGACAGGGGACTGAAGCTTTCTTT,CASGRGQGTEAFF
NA,TRBV5-1,NA,TRBJ1-1,TGCGCCAGCAGCTACAGGGTAGGAACTGAAGCTTTCTTT,CASSYRVGTEAFF
NA,TRBV6-5,NA,TRBJ1-4,TGTGCCAGCAGCCAACCCCCGGCTAATGAAAAACTGTTTTTT,CASSQPPANEKLFF
TRBD1,TRBV19,NA,TRBJ1-6,TGTGCCAGTAGAACCGGGACAGGCTCCTATAATTCACCCCTCCACTTT,CASRTGTGSYNSPLHF
TRBD1,TRBV7-9,NA,TRBJ1-2,TGTGCCAGCAGCCCCCGGACAGGCGGTGGCTACACCTTC,CASSPRTGGGYTF
TRBD1,TRBV6-5,NA,TRBJ1-2,TGTGCCAGCAGCCTCAGGGGGCTTAACTATGGCTACACCTTC,CASSLRGLNYGYTF
NA,TRBV4-1,NA,TRBJ1-2,TGCGCCAGCAGCCAAGCCTTGACAGCCCTTAACTATGGCTACACCTTC,CASSQALTALNYGYTF